These T cell receptor beta chains were read from a single sample in a study of monozygotic twins with inflammatory bowel disease. TCRdb re-analyzed the 5' RACE reads; it lists each CDR3 protein once, without DNA. The listing contains some 100,000 distinct CDR3 sequences. The specimen sequenced was blood. The receptor source for this set is a human donor with ulcerative colitis or Crohn's disease, or a healthy co-twin of an affected twin (not recorded which). Both conserved end residues are part of each CDR3.

TRBJ2-1	TRBV11-1	CASSPGTSGGTSYNEQFF
TRBJ1-5	TRBV12-3/TRBV12-4	CASSNRGPGNQPQHF
TRBJ1-1	TRBV18	CASSPSSQGDTEAFF
TRBJ2-2	TRBV7-9	CASRSSGRNTGELFF
TRBJ1-6	TRBV6-1	CASSGSRQEGNSPLHF
TRBJ2-7	TRBV7-2	CASSSSGGLYEQYF
TRBJ2-1	TRBV7-2	CASQTSGDYNEQFF
TRBJ2-3	TRBV2	CASSRLAGQADTQYF
TRBJ2-1	TRBV20-1	CSVERNNEQFF
TRBJ2-1	TRBV5-1	CASSLAPVGNEQFF
TRBJ1-2	TRBV5-6	CASSPGDYGYTF
TRBJ2-7	TRBV12-3/TRBV12-4	CASSLNWGYEQYF
TRBJ1-2	TRBV6-6	CASSYLGGPGYTF
TRBJ2-7	TRBV5-5	CASSSWTGIDEQYF
TRBJ2-1	TRBV7-8	CASSPGNGINEQFF
TRBJ1-5	TRBV6-5	CASSYREGNQPQHF
TRBJ1-4	TRBV4-2	CASSQDRQGWEKLFF
TRBJ1-5	TRBV6-5	CASSYGDSNQPQHF
TRBJ2-2	TRBV12-3/TRBV12-4	CASTPGLLPTGELFF
TRBJ2-3	TRBV7-8	CASSLAVGSPTDTQYF
TRBJ2-1	TRBV5-1	CASSSGGGYNEQFF
TRBJ1-2	TRBV7-3	CASSLTRRTGPINYGYTF
TRBJ2-2	TRBV2	CASSPTGITGELFF
TRBJ2-7	TRBV7-2	CASSLLARASYEQYF
TRBJ2-3	TRBV6-1	CASREAGLDWTDTQYF
TRBJ2-1	TRBV7-2	CASKRGGVEGNEQFF
TRBJ2-7	TRBV12-3/TRBV12-4	CASSFGPRGQYF
TRBJ1-4	TRBV7-9	CAGSDEGRNEKLFF
TRBJ1-3	TRBV7-2	CASSPPADGNTIYF
TRBJ2-1	TRBV12-3/TRBV12-4	CASSPTNEQFF
TRBJ1-1	TRBV5-4	CASTVQGTQAFF
TRBJ2-5	TRBV27	CASSPQTSGETQYF
TRBJ2-7	TRBV12-3/TRBV12-4	CASSNRDGYEQYF
TRBJ1-2	TRBV5-1	CASSRDRQYGYTF
TRBJ2-3	TRBV20-1	CSATRPLGGTDTQYF
TRBJ2-1	TRBV6-4	CASSDSAGSYNEQFF
TRBJ2-7	TRBV5-1	CASSPSGGAGYEQYF
TRBJ1-2	TRBV29-1	CSVEDPPGGSYGYTF
TRBJ2-7	TRBV7-2	CASSPRDRYSYEQYF
TRBJ2-2	TRBV19	CASSLGEGTGELFF
TRBJ2-5	TRBV6-2/TRBV6-3	CASSAGDRYQETQYF
TRBJ2-3	TRBV29-1	CSVGDLTDTQYF
TRBJ2-7	TRBV11-3	CASSIGRDLSYEQYF
TRBJ2-7	TRBV27	CASSLSGTGYYEQYF
TRBJ1-6	TRBV6-5	CASSYSRQLRLGSPLHF
TRBJ2-6	TRBV5-1	CASSPGTGRSGANVLTF
TRBJ1-5	TRBV19	CASTPGQGFGSNQPQHF
TRBJ1-1	TRBV20-1	CSAYGTGDTEAFF